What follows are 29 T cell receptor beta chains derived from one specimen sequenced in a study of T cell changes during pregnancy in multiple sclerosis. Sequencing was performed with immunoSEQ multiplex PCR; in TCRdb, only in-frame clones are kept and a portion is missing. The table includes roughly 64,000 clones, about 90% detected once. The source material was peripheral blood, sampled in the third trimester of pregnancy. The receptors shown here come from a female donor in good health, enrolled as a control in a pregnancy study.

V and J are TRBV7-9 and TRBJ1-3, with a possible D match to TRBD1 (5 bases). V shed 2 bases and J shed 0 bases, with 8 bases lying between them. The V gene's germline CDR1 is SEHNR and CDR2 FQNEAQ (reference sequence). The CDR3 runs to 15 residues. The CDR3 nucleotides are TGTGCCAGCAGCTTATATCAGGGCTCTGGAAACACCATATATTTT. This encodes CASSLYQGSGNTIYF.

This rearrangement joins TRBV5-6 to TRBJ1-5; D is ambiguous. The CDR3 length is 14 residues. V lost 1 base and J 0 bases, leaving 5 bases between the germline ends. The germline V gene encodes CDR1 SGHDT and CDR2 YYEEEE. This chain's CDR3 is CASSLSYSNQPQHF. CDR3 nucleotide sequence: TGTGCCAGCAGCTTGAGCTATAGCAATCAGCCCCAGCATTTT.

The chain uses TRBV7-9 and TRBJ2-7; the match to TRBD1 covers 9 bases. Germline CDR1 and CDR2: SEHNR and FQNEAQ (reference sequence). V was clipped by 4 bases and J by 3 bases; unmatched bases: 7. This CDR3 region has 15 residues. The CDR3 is CASSSTGQGDYEQYF. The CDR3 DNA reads TGTGCCAGCAGCTCGACGGGACAGGGCGACTACGAGCAGTACTTC. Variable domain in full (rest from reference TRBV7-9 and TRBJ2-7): DTGVSQNPRHKITKRGQNVTFRCDPISEHNRLYWYRQTLGQGPEFLTYFQNEAQLEKSRLLSDRFSAERPKGSFSTLEIQRTEQGDSAMYLCASSSTGQGDYEQYFGPGTRLTVT.

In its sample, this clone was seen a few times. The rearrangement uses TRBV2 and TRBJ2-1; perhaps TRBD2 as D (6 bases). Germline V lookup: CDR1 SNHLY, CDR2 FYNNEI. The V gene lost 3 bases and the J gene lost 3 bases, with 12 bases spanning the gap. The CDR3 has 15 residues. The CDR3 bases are TGTGCCAGCAGTGATCCGGGACTCAACTACAATGAGCAGTTCTTC. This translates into CASSDPGLNYNEQFF.

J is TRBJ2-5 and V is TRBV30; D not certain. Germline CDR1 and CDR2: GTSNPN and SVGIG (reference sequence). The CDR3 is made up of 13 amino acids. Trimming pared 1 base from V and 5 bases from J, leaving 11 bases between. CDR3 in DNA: TGTGCCTGGAGTGGTAGTATTCTGGAGACCCAGTACTTC. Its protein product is CAWSGSILETQYF.

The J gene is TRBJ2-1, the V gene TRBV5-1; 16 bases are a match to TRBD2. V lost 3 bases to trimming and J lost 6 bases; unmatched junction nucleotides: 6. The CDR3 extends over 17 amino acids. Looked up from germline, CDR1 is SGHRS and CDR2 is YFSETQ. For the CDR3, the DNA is TGCGCCAGCAGCTCGGGACTAGCGGGGGGGCTCGGCAATGAGCAGTTCTTC. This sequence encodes CASSSGLAGGLGNEQFF.

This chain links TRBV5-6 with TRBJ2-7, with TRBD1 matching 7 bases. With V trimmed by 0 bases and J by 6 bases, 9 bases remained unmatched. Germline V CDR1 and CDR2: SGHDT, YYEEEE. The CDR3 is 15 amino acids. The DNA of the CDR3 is TGTGCCAGCAGCTTGGGTGACAGGGAAGGGTTCGAGCAGTACTTC. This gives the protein CASSLGDREGFEQYF.

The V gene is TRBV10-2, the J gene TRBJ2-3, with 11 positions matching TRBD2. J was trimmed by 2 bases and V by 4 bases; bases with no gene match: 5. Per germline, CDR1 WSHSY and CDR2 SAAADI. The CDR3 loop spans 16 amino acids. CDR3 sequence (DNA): TGCGCCAGCAGTGGGCCTAGCGGGGGGCCCACAGATACGCAGTATTTT. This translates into CASSGPSGGPTDTQYF.

CDR3 in amino acids: CASSLPAGAYQETQYF. CDR3 DNA: TGTGCCAGCAGCCTCCCGGCGGGGGCGTACCAAGAGACCCAGTACTTC. V gene TRBV7-2 combines with J gene TRBJ2-5; possibly TRBD2 for D (7 bases). The CDR3 is made up of 16 amino acids. Germline V gene data show CDR1 as SGHTA and CDR2 as FQGNSA. V was trimmed by 5 bases and J by 0 bases, leaving 16 bases between them.

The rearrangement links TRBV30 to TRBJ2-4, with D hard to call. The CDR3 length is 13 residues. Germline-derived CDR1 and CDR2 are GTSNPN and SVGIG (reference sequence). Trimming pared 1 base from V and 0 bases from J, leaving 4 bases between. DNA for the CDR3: TGTGCCTGGAGTGCCTTAGCCAAAAACATTCAGTACTTC. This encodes CAWSALAKNIQYF.

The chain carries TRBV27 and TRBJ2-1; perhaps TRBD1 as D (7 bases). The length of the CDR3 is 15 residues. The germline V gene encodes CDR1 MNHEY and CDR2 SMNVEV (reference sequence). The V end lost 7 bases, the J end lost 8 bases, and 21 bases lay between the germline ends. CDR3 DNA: TGTGCCAGCACAACGGGGGACAGCGGGTCCCATGAGCAGTTCTTC. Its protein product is CASTTGDSGSHEQFF.

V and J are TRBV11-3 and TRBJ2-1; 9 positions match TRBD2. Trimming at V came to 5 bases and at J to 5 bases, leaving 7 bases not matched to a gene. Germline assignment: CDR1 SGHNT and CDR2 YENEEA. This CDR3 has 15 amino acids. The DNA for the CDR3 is TGTGCCAGCAGCGGCACTAGCGGGCAACACAATGAGCAGTTCTTC. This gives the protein CASSGTSGQHNEQFF.

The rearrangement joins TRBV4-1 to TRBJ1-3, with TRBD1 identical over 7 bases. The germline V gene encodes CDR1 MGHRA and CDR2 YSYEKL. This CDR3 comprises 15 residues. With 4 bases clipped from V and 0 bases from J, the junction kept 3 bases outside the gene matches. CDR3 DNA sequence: TGCGCCAGCAGCCCGGGACAGCTCTCTGGAAACACCATATATTTT. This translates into CASSPGQLSGNTIYF.

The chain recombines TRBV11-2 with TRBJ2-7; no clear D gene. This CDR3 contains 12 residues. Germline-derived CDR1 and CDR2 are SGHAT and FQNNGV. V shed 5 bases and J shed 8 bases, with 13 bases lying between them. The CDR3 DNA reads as TGTGCCAGCAGCACTGTCTTGTTCAAGCAGTACTTC. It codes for CASSTVLFKQYF.

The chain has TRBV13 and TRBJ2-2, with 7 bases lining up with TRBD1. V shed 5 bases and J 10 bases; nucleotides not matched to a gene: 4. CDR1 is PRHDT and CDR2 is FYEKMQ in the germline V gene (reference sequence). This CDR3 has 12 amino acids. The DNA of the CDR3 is TGTGCCAGCAGCCGCGACAGGGTGGAGCTGTTTTTT. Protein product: CASSRDRVELFF.

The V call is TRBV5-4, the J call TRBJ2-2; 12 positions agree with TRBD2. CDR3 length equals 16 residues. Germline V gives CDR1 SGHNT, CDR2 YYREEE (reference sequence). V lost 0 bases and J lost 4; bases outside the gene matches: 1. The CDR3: CASSLGTSGATGELFF. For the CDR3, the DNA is TGTGCCAGCAGCTTGGGGACTAGCGGGGCCACCGGGGAGCTGTTTTTT.

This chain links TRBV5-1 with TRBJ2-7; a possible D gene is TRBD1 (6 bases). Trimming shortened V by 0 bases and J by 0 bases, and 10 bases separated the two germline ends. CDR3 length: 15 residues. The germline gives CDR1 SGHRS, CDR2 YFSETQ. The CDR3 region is CASSLVSGDSYEQYF. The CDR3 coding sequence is TGCGCCAGCAGCTTGGTGTCAGGGGACTCCTACGAGCAGTACTTC. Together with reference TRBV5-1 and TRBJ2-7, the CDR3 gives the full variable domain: KAGVTQTPRYLIKTRGQQVTLSCSPISGHRSVSWYQQTPGQGLQFLFEYFSETQRNKGNFPGRFSGRQFSNSRSEMNVSTLELGDSALYLCASSLVSGDSYEQYFGPGTRLTVT.

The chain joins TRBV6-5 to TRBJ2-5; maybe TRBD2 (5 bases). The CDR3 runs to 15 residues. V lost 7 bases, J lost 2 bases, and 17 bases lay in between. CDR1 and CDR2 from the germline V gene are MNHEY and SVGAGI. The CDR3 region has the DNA TGTGCCAGCACCTCTACGGGGTACAATCAAGAGACCCAGTACTTC. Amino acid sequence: CASTSTGYNQETQYF.

CDR3 sequence (DNA): TGTGCCAGCAGCCCCCGGGGTAGCGGGGGGCCAAAGACCGGGGAGCTGTTTTTT. This gives the protein CASSPRGSGGPKTGELFF. This chain links TRBV9 with TRBJ2-2; 10 bases fit TRBD2. The ends lost 4 bases at V and 5 bases at J; junction bases unmatched: 14. CDR1 is SGDLS, CDR2 YYNGEE, per germline. This CDR3 spans 18 amino acids.

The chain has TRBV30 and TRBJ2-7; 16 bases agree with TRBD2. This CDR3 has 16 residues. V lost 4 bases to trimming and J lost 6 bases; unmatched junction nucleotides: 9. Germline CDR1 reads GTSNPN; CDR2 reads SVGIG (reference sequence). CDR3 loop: CAWTRGLAGGGGEQYF. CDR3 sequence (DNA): TGTGCCTGGACCCGGGGACTAGCGGGAGGGGGCGGCGAGCAGTACTTC.

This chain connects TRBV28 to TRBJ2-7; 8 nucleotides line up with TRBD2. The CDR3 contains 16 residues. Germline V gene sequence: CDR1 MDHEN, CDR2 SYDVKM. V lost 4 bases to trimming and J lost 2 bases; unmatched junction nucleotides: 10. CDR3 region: CASSSPGGGRPYEQYF. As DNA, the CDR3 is TGTGCCAGCAGTTCACCCGGGGGGGGCAGACCCTACGAGCAGTACTTC. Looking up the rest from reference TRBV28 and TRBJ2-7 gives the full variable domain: DVKVTQSSRYLVKRTGEKVFLECVQDMDHENMFWYRQDPGLGLRLIYFSYDVKMKEKGDIPEGYSVSREKKERFSLILESASTNQTSMYLCASSSPGGGRPYEQYFGPGTRLTVT.

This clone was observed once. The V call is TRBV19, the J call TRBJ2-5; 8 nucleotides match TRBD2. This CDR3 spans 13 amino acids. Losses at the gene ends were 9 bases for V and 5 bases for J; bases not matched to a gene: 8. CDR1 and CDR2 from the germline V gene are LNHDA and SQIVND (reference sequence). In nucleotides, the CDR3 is TGTGCCAGCCGGGGGACTAGGAGGGAGACCCAGTACTTC. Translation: CASRGTRRETQYF.

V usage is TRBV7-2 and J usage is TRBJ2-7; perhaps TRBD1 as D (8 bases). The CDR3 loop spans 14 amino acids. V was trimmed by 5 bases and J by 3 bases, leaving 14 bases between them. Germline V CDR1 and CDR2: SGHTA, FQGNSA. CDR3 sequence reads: CASSPQGGVYEQYF. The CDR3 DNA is TGTGCCAGCAGCCCACAGGGGGGGGTCTACGAGCAGTACTTC.

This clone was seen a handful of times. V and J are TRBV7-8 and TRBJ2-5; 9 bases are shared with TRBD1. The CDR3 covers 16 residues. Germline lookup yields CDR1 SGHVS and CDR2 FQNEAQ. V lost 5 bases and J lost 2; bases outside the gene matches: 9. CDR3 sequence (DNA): TGTGCCAGCAGCCCAGACAGGGGGAGTCAGCAAGAGACCCAGTACTTC. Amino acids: CASSPDRGSQQETQYF.

CDR3 amino acids: CASRGAGLSQPQHF. The DNA of the CDR3 is TGTGCCAGCCGTGGGGCAGGGTTATCTCAGCCCCAGCATTTT. The genes are TRBV25-1 and TRBJ1-5; the D gene is possibly TRBD1 (5 bases). The germline gives CDR1 MGHDK, CDR2 SYGVNS. Trimming shortened V by 8 bases and J by 6 bases, and 17 bases separated the two germline ends. The CDR3 spans 14 residues.

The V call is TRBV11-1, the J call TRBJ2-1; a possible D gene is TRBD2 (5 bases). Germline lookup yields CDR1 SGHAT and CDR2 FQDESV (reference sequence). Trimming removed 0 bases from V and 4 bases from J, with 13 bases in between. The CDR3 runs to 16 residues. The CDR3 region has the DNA TGTGCCAGCAGCTTAGCGCTCCCGGGGTCATACAATGAGCAGTTCTTC. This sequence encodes CASSLALPGSYNEQFF.

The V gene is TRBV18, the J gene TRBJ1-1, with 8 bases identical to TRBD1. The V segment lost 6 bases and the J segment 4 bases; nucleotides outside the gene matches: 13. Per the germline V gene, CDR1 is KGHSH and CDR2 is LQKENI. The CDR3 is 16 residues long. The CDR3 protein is CASSLMTGDWSTEAFF. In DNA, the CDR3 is TGTGCCAGCTCCCTGATGACAGGGGATTGGAGCACTGAAGCTTTCTTT.

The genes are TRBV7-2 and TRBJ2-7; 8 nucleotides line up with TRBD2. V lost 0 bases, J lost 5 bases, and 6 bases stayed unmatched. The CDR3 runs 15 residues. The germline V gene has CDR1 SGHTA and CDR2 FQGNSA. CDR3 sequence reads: CASSLALSGGDEQYF. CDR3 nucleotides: TGTGCCAGCAGCTTAGCGCTTTCGGGAGGGGACGAGCAGTACTTC.

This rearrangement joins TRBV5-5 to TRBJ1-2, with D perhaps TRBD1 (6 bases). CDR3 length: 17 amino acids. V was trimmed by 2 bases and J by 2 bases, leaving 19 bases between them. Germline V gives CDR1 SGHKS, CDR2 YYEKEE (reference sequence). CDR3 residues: CASSFSPTGQQNYGYTF. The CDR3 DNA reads TGTGCCAGCAGCTTTTCCCCAACCGGACAGCAGAACTATGGCTACACCTTC.